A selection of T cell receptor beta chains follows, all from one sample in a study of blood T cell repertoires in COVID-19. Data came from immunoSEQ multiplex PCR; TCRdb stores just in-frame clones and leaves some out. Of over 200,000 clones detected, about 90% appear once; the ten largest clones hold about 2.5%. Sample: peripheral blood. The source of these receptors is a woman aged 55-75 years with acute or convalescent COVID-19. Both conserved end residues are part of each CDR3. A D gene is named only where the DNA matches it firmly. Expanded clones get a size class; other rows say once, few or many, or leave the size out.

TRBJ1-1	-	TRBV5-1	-	TGCGCCAGCAGCTTGTTCACAGGCCTTGAGAACACTGAAGCTTTCTTT	CASSLFTGLENTEAFF
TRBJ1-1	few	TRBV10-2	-	TGCGCCAGCAGTGACCCATTTCACAGGGACCATGAGAACACTGAAGCTTTCTTT	CASSDPFHRDHENTEAFF
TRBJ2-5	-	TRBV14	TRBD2	TGTGCCAGCAGCCAAGGACGGGGACTAGCGGGTCAAGAGACCCAGTACTTC	CASSQGRGLAGQETQYF
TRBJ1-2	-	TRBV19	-	TGTGCCAGTAGTTTCGCGGCGGGGTATGGCTACACCTTC	CASSFAAGYGYTF
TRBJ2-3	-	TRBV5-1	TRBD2	TGCGCCAGCAGCCTCGGCCTTACTAGCGGGGGGGCCGCAGATACGCAGTATTTT	CASSLGLTSGGAADTQYF
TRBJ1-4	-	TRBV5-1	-	TGCGCCAGCAGCTTACAGGGCCTACGAGAAAAACTGTTTTTT	CASSLQGLREKLFF
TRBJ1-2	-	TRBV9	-	TGTGCCAGCAGCGCCGACAGAAACTATGGCTACACCTTC	CASSADRNYGYTF
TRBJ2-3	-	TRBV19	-	TGTGCCAGTGCTGTCAGGAGTAGCGGAGGCACAGATACGCAGTATTTT	CASAVRSSGGTDTQYF
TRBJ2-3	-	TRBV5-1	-	TGCGCCAGCAGCTTTATATTAGCGGACCCAGACAACACAGATACGCAGTATTTT	CASSFILADPDNTDTQYF
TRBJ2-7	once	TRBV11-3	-	TGTGCCAGCAGCGCCGAAAACCTAGGCGAGCAGTACTTC	CASSAENLGEQYF
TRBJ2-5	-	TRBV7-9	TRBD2	TGTGCCAGCAGCTTAGTAGGGACTAGCGGGGGCTTCGGAGAGACCCAGTACTTC	CASSLVGTSGGFGETQYF
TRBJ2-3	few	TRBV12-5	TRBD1	TGTGCTAGTGGTTCGGACAGGGGGTATGCAGATACGCAGTATTTT	CASGSDRGYADTQYF
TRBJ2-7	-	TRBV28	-	TGTGCCAGCAGTTTATCAAAGCGGAGGAGCTCCTACGAGCAGTACTTC	CASSLSKRRSSYEQYF
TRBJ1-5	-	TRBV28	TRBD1	TGTGCCAGCAGTTCCTCGATTGACAGGGCAGGACGACCCCAGCATTTT	CASSSSIDRAGRPQHF
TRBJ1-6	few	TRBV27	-	TGTGCCAGCAGTTTACGGGAGCATTCACCCCTCCACTTT	CASSLREHSPLHF
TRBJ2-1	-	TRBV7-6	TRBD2	TGTGCCAGCAGCTTAGTCGAGGGGCGGGAGGGCCACTACAATGAGCAGTTCTTC	CASSLVEGREGHYNEQFF
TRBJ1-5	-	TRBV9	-	TGTGCCAGCAGCCCAAACAGGGATAGCAATCAGCCCCAGCATTTT	CASSPNRDSNQPQHF
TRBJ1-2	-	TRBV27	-	TGTGCCAGCAGTTTATCACACAGGGATCCCTATGGCTACACCTTC	CASSLSHRDPYGYTF
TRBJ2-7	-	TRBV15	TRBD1	TGTGCCACCAGCAGAGATCGACGCCAGGGGGCGACTGAGCAGTACTTC	CATSRDRRQGATEQYF
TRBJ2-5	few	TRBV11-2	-	TGTGCCAGCAGCTTAGGTCTAGGCGAGACCCAGTACTTC	CASSLGLGETQYF
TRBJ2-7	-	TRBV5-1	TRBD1	TGCGCCAGCACTCGGACAGGGGAGGAAGGCGAGCAGTACTTC	CASTRTGEEGEQYF
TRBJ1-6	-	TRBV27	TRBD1	TGTGCCAGCAGTAGGACAGGGACGATGGGGAGCTCCTATAATTCACCCCTCCACTTT	CASSRTGTMGSSYNSPLHF
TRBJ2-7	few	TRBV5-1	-	TGCGCCAGCAGCCCGGTGCGGGGTAGCGGTACCTACGAGCAGTACTTC	CASSPVRGSGTYEQYF
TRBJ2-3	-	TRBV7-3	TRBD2	TGTGCCAGCAGCTTAATAGGCGGGGGGATCACAGATACGCAGTATTTT	CASSLIGGGITDTQYF
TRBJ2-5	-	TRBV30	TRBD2	TGTGCCTGGAGTAGCGGGGGGGAAGAGACCCAGTACTTC	CAWSSGGEETQYF
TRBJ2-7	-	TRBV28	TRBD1	TGTGCCAGCAGTTTTCTCAGGGGACAGACCCACGAGCAGTACTTC	CASSFLRGQTHEQYF
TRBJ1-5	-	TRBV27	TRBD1	TGTGCCAGCAGTACCCGACAGGGCCAGCCCCAGCATTTT	CASSTRQGQPQHF
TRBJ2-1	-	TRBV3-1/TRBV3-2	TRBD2	TGTGCCAGCAGCCAAGAGGCGGGGGGCCCCTACAATGAGCAGTTCTTC	CASSQEAGGPYNEQFF
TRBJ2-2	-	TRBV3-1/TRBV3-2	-	TGTGCCAGCAGCCAAGCGGGGGGCGCCGGGGAGCTGTTTTTT	CASSQAGGAGELFF
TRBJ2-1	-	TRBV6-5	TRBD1	TGTGCCAGCAACCCGGACAGGGCCGGCTACAATGAGCAGTTCTTC	CASNPDRAGYNEQFF
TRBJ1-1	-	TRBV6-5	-	TGTGCCAGCAGACTTTCACAGGGAGAAGCTTTCTTT	CASRLSQGEAFF
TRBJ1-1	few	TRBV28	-	TGTGCCAGCAGTTTGGGCCAAGGGGATCGGCTGGCGTTT	CASSLGQGDRLAF
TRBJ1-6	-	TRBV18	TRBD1	TGTGCCAGCTCACCCGCGATCGCAGGGGGCGACCGAAATTCACCCCTCCACTTT	CASSPAIAGGDRNSPLHF
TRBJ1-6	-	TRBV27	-	TGTGCCAGCAGCGCGGGACTTACAAGCTCCTATAATTCACCCCTCCACTTT	CASSAGLTSSYNSPLHF
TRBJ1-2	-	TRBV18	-	TGTGCCAGCTATTCCGGGGGAACTAACTATGGCTACACCTTC	CASYSGGTNYGYTF
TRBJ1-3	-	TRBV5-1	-	TGCGCCAGCAGCTTGACAGAATCTGGAAACACCATATATTTT	CASSLTESGNTIYF
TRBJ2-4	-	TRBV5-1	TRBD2	TGCGCCAGCAGCCCGGGGCTAGCGGGGGGAGGGAACATTCAGTACTTC	CASSPGLAGGGNIQYF
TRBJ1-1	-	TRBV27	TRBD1	TGTGCCAGCAGTCCCCGGGACAGGGCTAGAAAAGCTTTCTTT	CASSPRDRARKAFF
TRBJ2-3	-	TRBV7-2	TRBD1	TGTGCCAGCAGCATGGGACAGGGGGCCCCAGATACGCAGTATTTT	CASSMGQGAPDTQYF
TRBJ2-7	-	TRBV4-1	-	TGCGCCAGCAGCCATCAGGGGGGTAACGAGCAGTACTTC	CASSHQGGNEQYF
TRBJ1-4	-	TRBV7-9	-	TGTGCCAGCAGCCACGGAGGGGGGGCTGATGAAAAACTGTTTTTT	CASSHGGGADEKLFF
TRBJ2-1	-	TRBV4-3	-	TGCGCCAGCAGCCAAGATACCCCCGTCAGCTCCTACAATGAGCAGTTCTTC	CASSQDTPVSSYNEQFF